The clone carrying this T cell receptor beta chain was detected a few times. Its specificity is not known. This specimen comes from a study of blood T cells in healthy people across ages. Regarding the study as a whole: The fall in TCR beta diversity per million T cells was roughly linear with age. Aged donors had fewer naive CD4+ cells and lower diversity than long-lived donors.

Combining a sample-barcoded 5' primer with a J-beta primer mix, a second PCR ran for 7 to 11 cycles. Each CDR3 protein is one row after TCRdb ran MiXCR on the 5' RACE reads. The table has about 1,500,000 distinct CDR3 sequences, about 28% seen once. Looked up from germline, CDR1 is SGHTA and CDR2 is FQGNSA. The length of the CDR3 is 14 residues. The trim removed 4 bases at V and 3 bases at J, leaving 4 bases unmatched. Healthy Russian Caucasian donors spanned ages about 6 to 95 years. Investigators took 8 to 10 milliliters of peripheral blood from every donor. The genes are TRBV7-2 and TRBJ2-3; TRBD2 aligns across 7 bases. The sequencing sample was made of blood. The receptor's source is a woman aged 25 to 39 in good health. The CDR3 loop reads CASSSGLETDTQYF. In nucleotides, the CDR3 is TGTGCCAGCAGCTCAGGACTAGAGACAGATACGCAGTATTTT.